This T cell receptor beta chain originates from a study of blood T cell repertoires in COVID-19. Study overall: COVID-19 samples from acute and convalescent phases originated in the United States, Italy and Spain.

V lost 2 bases, J lost 6 bases, and 13 bases lay in between. This CDR3 is 14 amino acids long. Germline CDR1 is MNHEY and CDR2 is SVGAGI. TCRdb's copy holds only in-frame clones and misses some; the assay was immunoSEQ multiplex PCR. The sample records under 150,000 clones, approximately 80% being singletons. The sample taken for sequencing was peripheral blood. The TCR comes from a human donor in a cohort sampled during active COVID-19. V usage is TRBV6-5 and J usage is TRBJ2-5; D might be TRBD2 (5 bases). The CDR3 loop reads CASSYGRVGKTQYF. In DNA form, the CDR3 reads TGTGCCAGCAGTTACGGTCGGGTCGGGAAGACCCAGTACTTC.